This entry lists 24 T cell receptor beta chains sequenced from one sample in a study of response to subunit inactivated influenza vaccine. MiXCR was run by TCRdb on the RT-PCR reads, yielding one entry per CDR3 protein. The sample yields hundreds of thousands of distinct CDR3 sequences, about 10% seen once. Specimen: PBMCs from blood, collected on the day of vaccination. These receptors all come from a man aged 45-65 years who received an inactivated influenza vaccine.

This clonotype was counted only a few times. The chain has TRBV24-1 and TRBJ2-1; 12 bases are a match to TRBD1. The ends lost 3 bases at V and 9 bases at J; junction bases unmatched: 5. The CDR3 is 15 residues long. Germline V CDR1 and CDR2: KGHDR, SFDVKD. In nucleotides, the CDR3 is TGTGCCACCAGTGATCTGGGACAGGGGGCGGGTGAGCAGTTCTTC. This sequence encodes CATSDLGQGAGEQFF.

The chain has TRBV5-1 and TRBJ2-2; 11 bases map to TRBD1. The germline gives CDR1 SGHRS, CDR2 YFSETQ. The CDR3 has 18 amino acids. After removal of 4 bases from V and 4 bases from J, the junction contained 12 bases not matched to a gene. This CDR3 reads CASSKGQGARYTTGELFF. The CDR3 DNA reads TGCGCCAGCAGCAAAGGACAGGGGGCTCGATACACCACCGGGGAGCTGTTTTTT. The whole variable domain, filled in from reference TRBV5-1 and TRBJ2-2, reads KAGVTQTPRYLIKTRGQQVTLSCSPISGHRSVSWYQQTPGQGLQFLFEYFSETQRNKGNFPGRFSGRQFSNSRSEMNVSTLELGDSALYLCASSKGQGARYTTGELFFGEGSRLTVL.

This clonotype was detected a few times. The chain couples TRBV7-2 to TRBJ2-1; D remains ambiguous. The CDR3 length is 12 residues. Germline-derived CDR1 and CDR2 are SGHTA and FQGNSA. V was shortened by 6 bases and J by 7 bases, with 10 bases between the two germline ends. The CDR3 DNA reads TGTGCCAGCAGATCGTGGAAGAATGAGCAGTTCTTC. Amino acids: CASRSWKNEQFF.

The chain recombines TRBV5-1 with TRBJ2-5; no definite D call. The CDR3 is made up of 15 amino acids. CDR1 is SGHRS and CDR2 is YFSETQ in the germline V gene. Trimming cost V 0 bases and J 2 bases, with 11 bases left between them. The DNA for the CDR3 is TGCGCCAGCAGCTTGGATTGGGTTACACAAGAGACCCAGTACTTC. It yields the protein CASSLDWVTQETQYF.

In its sample, this clonotype was seen a few times. V usage is TRBV12-3 or TRBV12-4 and J usage is TRBJ2-1; D is perhaps TRBD1 (6 bases). There are 12 residues in the CDR3. Deletions cut 0 bases from V and 15 bases from J, with 12 bases between. For the CDR3, the DNA is TGTGCCAGCAGTTTAGCCCCAGGGGATGCGTTCTTC. Protein sequence: CASSLAPGDAFF.

This clonotype has just a few counts. The chain is built from TRBV7-2 and TRBJ1-2; a weak D match, TRBD1 (5 bases). Trimming pared 5 bases from V and 0 bases from J, leaving 10 bases between. The germline V gene encodes CDR1 SGHTA and CDR2 FQGNSA. The CDR3 runs to 14 residues. CDR3: CASSPRRANYGYTF. CDR3 DNA: TGTGCCAGCAGCCCCCGCAGGGCTAACTATGGCTACACCTTC.

The genes are TRBV28 and TRBJ2-3; possibly TRBD2 for D (7 bases). The germline CDR1 and CDR2 sequences are MDHEN and SYDVKM. Trimming cost V 2 bases and J 0 bases, with 21 bases left between them. The CDR3 runs 19 residues. CDR3 protein: CASSLVGGGPSKSTDTQYF. The CDR3 DNA reads as TGTGCCAGCAGTTTAGTAGGGGGAGGGCCGTCGAAAAGCACAGATACGCAGTATTTT.

The table lists this clonotype with a few counts. The chain combines TRBV12-3 or TRBV12-4 with TRBJ2-6, with TRBD1 identical over 8 bases. The CDR3 has 16 amino acids. V dropped 4 bases and J dropped 6; count of bases not matched to a gene: 8. CDR3 nucleotides: TGTGCCAGCAGTTCCGGACAGGGTCGAGAGGCCAACGTCCTGACTTTC. This translates into CASSSGQGREANVLTF.

V and J are TRBV20-1 and TRBJ2-5; TRBD1 matches at 8 bases. The length of the CDR3 is 15 residues. The ends lost 6 bases at V and 2 bases at J; junction bases unmatched: 11. Germline loops: CDR1 DFQATT, CDR2 SNEGSKA (reference sequence). The CDR3 DNA follows: TGCAGTGCACATCCGGGACAGGAGAGTCAAGAGACCCAGTACTTC. Translating gives CSAHPGQESQETQYF.

There are a few counts of this clonotype. The chain couples TRBV2 to TRBJ1-5; D unresolved. V lost 1 base and J 5 bases, leaving 6 bases between the germline ends. This CDR3 contains 13 residues. Germline assignment: CDR1 SNHLY and CDR2 FYNNEI. This CDR3 reads CASSEEAYQPQHF. CDR3 nucleotide sequence: TGTGCCAGCAGTGAAGAGGCTTATCAGCCCCAGCATTTT.

In its sample, this clonotype was seen a few times. The V gene is TRBV12-3 or TRBV12-4, the J gene TRBJ1-2; D is undetermined. Trimming took 2 bases from V and 5 from J, leaving 12 bases between them. There are 14 residues in the CDR3. The CDR3 coding sequence is TGTGCCAGCAGTTTAAGCAGGATTGTTTATGGCTACACCTTC. Translated: CASSLSRIVYGYTF.

V is TRBV27 and J is TRBJ1-2; 8 bases agree with TRBD1. Germline trimming cut 4 bases from V and 2 bases from J; bases unmatched to any gene: 6. Germline CDR1 MNHEY, CDR2 SMNVEV (reference sequence). The length of the CDR3 is 15 residues. The CDR3 reads CASSSFRQGNYGYTF. The DNA for the CDR3 is TGTGCCAGCAGTTCCTTCCGACAGGGGAACTATGGCTACACCTTC.

This clonotype was seen ten or more times. The CDR3 loop is CATDRGGDFSEQYF. The CDR3 bases are TGTGCCACAGACCGGGGGGGGGACTTTTCCGAGCAGTACTTC. The V call is TRBV28, the J call TRBJ2-7, with 8 bases fitting TRBD2. The junction had 14 bases not matched to a gene; V was cut back by 10 bases and J by 6 bases. The CDR3 runs to 14 residues. The germline V gene encodes CDR1 MDHEN and CDR2 SYDVKM.

The table lists this clonotype with many counts. This chain links TRBV7-8 with TRBJ1-2; TRBD1 matches at 7 bases. V dropped 4 bases and J dropped 2; count of bases not matched to a gene: 10. Looked up from germline, CDR1 is SGHVS and CDR2 is FQNEAQ. CDR3 length equals 16 residues. CDR3 sequence: CASSSRPLQGNYGYTF. DNA of the CDR3: TGTGCCAGCAGCTCTCGACCTTTACAGGGGAACTATGGCTACACCTTC.

This clonotype occurred many times. This chain uses TRBV29-1 with TRBJ2-7; 9 nucleotides agree with TRBD1. Per the germline V gene, CDR1 is SQVTM and CDR2 is ANQGSEA. V lost 5 bases and J lost 3; bases outside the gene matches: 5. The CDR3 consists of 13 residues. CDR3 DNA sequence: TGCAGCGTTTTCGGACAGGGGATCTACGAGCAGTACTTC. Translated: CSVFGQGIYEQYF.

This clonotype was picked up many times. The rearrangement links TRBV27 to TRBJ2-3, with D possibly matching TRBD2 (6 bases). This CDR3 is 12 amino acids long. Trimming pared 2 bases from V and 8 bases from J, leaving 8 bases between. The germline CDR1 and CDR2 sequences are MNHEY and SMNVEV (reference sequence). The CDR3 reads CASSLRGSTQYF. In DNA, the CDR3 is TGTGCCAGCAGTTTACGGGGGAGTACGCAGTATTTT.

The chain's CDR3 is CASTLGEGATGELFF. Written as DNA, the CDR3 is TGTGCCAGCACCCTTGGGGAGGGGGCTACCGGGGAGCTGTTTTTT. This chain joins TRBV12-3 or TRBV12-4 and TRBJ2-2; TRBD1 or TRBD2 may be the D gene (7 bases each). Trimming took off 7 bases at V and 5 bases at J, with 17 bases between the two ends. This CDR3 has 15 residues.

The J gene is TRBJ1-5, the V gene TRBV4-1; no reliable D call. V lost 0 bases to trimming and J lost 0 bases, with 12 bases between them. Germline lookup yields CDR1 MGHRA and CDR2 YSYEKL. The CDR3 is made up of 17 amino acids. As DNA, the CDR3 is TGCGCCAGCAGCCAAGATAGTACAGACTTTAGCAATCAGCCCCAGCATTTT. Amino acid sequence: CASSQDSTDFSNQPQHF.

This clonotype was seen a few times. This chain links TRBV20-1 with TRBJ2-7; 9 bases are a match to TRBD1. Per the germline V gene, CDR1 is DFQATT and CDR2 is SNEGSKA (reference sequence). The CDR3 is made up of 14 amino acids. Losses at the gene ends were 4 bases for V and 6 bases for J; bases not matched to a gene: 10. The CDR3 sequence: CSANTRDRDGEQYF. CDR3 nucleotide sequence: TGCAGTGCTAACACCCGGGACAGGGATGGCGAGCAGTACTTC.

The rearrangement uses TRBV11-2 and TRBJ2-1; 12 bases are shared with TRBD2. Trimming took 7 bases from V and 9 from J; bases not matched to a gene: 7. The CDR3 has 14 amino acids. Germline CDR1 and CDR2: SGHAT and FQNNGV. CDR3 bases: TGTGCCAGCACCCGACTAGCGGGAGAAGTTGAGCAGTTCTTC. This codes for CASTRLAGEVEQFF.

This clonotype was counted between two and nine times. The chain couples TRBV20-1 to TRBJ2-4; possibly TRBD1 for D (5 bases). This CDR3 has 14 residues. Between the trimmed V and J ends, which lost 6 bases and 4 bases, there was a span of 16 bases. Germline V gives CDR1 DFQATT, CDR2 SNEGSKA (reference sequence). The DNA for the CDR3 is TGCAGTGCCAGAACGACGAAGGGGAAAAACATTCAGTACTTC. It encodes CSARTTKGKNIQYF.

This clonotype was picked up many times. The genes are TRBV5-1 and TRBJ2-5; D not certain. The CDR3 spans 15 residues. The germline V gene has CDR1 SGHRS and CDR2 YFSETQ. Deletions cut 5 bases from V and 3 bases from J, with 17 bases between. The DNA of the CDR3 is TGCGCCAGCAGGGTATCAACCACACTAAAAGAGACCCAGTACTTC. Translated: CASRVSTTLKETQYF.

Of note for this clonotype: At one of its ends the junction is not consistent with the germline gene, which may arise from a read error. This chain links TRBV5-1 with TRBJ1-5, with 7 positions matching TRBD1. The germline V gene has CDR1 SGHRS and CDR2 YFSETQ. This CDR3 is 17 amino acids long. CDR3: CASSSLTGTAENQPRHF. In nucleotides, the CDR3 is TGCGCCAGCAGCTCTCTGACCGGGACAGCGGAGAATCAGCCCCGGCATTTT.

In its sample, this clonotype was seen a few times. The rearrangement uses TRBV12-3 or TRBV12-4 and TRBJ2-1; 12 positions match TRBD2. The CDR3 consists of 15 residues. After removal of 3 bases from V and 10 bases from J, the junction contained 7 bases not matched to a gene. CDR3 in amino acids: CASSLTSGGSREQFF. CDR3 DNA sequence: TGTGCCAGCAGTTTGACTAGCGGGGGTTCGCGGGAGCAGTTCTTC.